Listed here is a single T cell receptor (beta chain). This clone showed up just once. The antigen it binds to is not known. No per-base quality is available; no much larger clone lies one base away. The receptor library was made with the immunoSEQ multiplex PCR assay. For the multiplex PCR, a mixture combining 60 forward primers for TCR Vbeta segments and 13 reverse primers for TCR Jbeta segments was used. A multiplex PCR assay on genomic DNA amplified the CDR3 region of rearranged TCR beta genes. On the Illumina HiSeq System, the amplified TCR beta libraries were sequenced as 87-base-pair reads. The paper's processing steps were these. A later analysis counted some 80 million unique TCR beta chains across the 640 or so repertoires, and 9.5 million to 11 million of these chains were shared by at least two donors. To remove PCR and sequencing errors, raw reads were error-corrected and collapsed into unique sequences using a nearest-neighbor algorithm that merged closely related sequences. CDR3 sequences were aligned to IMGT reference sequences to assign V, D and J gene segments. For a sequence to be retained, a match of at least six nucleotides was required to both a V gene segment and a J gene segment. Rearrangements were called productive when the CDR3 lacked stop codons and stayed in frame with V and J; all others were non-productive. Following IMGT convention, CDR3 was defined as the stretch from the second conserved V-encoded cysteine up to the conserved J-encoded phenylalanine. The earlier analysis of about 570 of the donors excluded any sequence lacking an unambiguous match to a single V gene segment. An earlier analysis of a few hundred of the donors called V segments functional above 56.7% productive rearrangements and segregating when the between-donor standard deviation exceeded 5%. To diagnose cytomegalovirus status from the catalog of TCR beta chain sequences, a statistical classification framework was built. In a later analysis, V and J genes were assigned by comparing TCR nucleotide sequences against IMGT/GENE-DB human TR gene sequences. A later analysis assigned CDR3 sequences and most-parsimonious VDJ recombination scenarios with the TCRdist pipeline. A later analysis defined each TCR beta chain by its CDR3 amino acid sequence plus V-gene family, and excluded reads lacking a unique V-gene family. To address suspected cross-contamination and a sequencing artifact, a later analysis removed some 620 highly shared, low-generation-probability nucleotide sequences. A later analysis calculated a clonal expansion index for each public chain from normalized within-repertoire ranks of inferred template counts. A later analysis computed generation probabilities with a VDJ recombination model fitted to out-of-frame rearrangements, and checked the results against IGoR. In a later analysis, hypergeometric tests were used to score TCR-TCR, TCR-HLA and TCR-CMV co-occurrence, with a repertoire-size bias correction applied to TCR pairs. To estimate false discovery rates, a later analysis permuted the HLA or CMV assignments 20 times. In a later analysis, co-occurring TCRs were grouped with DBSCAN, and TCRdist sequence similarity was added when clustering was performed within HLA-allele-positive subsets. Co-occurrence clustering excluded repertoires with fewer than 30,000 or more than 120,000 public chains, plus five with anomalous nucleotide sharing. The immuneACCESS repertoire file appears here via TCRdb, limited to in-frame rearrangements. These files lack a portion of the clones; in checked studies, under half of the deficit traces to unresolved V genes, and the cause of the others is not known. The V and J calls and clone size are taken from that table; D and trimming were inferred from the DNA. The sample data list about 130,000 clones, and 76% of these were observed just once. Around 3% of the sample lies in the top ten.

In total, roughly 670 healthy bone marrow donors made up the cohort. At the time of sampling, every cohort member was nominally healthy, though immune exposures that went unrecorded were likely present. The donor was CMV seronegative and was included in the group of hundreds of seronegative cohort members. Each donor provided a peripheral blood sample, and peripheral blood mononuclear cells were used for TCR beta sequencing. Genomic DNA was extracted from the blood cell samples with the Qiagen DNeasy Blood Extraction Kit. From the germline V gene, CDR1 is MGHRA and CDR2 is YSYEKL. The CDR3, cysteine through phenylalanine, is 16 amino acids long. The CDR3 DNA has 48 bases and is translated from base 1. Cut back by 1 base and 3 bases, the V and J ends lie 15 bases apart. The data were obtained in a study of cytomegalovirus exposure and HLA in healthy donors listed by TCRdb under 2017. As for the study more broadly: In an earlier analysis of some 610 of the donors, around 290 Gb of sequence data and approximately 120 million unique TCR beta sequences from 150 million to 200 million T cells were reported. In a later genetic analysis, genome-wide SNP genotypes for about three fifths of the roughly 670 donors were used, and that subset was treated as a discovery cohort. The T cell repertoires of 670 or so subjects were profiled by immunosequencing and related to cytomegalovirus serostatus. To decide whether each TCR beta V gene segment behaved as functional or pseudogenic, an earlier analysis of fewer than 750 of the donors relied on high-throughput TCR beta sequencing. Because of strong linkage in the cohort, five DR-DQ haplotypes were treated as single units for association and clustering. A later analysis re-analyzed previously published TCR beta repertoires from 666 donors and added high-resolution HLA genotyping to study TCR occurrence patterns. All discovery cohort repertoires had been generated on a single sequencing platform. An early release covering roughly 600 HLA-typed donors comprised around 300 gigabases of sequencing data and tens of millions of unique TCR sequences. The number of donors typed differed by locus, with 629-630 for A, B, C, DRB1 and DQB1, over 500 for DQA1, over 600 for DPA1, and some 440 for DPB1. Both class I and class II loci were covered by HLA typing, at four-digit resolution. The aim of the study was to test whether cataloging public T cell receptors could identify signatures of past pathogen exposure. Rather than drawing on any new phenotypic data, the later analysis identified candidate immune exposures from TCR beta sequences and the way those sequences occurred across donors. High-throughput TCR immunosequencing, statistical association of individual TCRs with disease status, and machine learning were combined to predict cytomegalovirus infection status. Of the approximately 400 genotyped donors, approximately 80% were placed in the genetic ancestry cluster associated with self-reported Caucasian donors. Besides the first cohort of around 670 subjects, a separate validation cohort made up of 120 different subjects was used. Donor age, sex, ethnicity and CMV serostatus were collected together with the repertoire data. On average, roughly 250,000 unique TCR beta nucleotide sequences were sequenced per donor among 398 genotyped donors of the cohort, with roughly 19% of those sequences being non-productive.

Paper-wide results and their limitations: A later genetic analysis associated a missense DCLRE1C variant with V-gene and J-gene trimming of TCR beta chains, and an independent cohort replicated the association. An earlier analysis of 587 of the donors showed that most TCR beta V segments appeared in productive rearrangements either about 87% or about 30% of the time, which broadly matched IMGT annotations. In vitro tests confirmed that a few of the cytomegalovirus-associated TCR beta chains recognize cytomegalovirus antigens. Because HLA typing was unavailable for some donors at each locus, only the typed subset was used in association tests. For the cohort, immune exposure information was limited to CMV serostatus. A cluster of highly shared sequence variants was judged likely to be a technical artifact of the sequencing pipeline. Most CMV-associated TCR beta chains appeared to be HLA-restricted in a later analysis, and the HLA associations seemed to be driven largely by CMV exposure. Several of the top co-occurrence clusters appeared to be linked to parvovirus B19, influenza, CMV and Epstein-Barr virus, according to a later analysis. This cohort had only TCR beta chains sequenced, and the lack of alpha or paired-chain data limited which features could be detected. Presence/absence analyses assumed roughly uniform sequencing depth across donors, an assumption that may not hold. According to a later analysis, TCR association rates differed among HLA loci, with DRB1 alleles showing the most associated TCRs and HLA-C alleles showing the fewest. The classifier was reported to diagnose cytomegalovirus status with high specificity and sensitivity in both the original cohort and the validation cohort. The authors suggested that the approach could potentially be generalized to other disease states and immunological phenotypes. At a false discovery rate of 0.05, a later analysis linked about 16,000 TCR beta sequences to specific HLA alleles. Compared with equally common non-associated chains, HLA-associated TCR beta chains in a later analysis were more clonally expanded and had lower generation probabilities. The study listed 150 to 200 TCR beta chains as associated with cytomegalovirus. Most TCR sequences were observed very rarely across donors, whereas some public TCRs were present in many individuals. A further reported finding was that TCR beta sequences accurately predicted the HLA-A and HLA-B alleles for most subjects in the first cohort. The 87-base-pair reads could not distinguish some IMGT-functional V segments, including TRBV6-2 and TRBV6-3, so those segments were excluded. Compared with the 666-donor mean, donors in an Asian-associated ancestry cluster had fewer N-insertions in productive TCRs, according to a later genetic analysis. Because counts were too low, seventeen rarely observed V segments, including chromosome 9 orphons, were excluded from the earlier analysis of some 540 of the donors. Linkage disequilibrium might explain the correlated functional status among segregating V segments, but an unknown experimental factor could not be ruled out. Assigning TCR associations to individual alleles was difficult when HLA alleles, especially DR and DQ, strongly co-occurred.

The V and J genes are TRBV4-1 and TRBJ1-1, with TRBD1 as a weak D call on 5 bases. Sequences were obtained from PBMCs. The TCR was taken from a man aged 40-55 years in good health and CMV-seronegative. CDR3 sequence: CASSQVDWGLHTEAFF. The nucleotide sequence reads TGCGCCAGCAGCCAAGTTGATTGGGGCTTGCACACTGAAGCTTTCTTT.